The T cell receptor beta chain described here comes from a study of blood T cell repertoires in COVID-19. Study-level information: T cells, B-cell-depleted T cells, or PBMCs provided the cDNA or gDNA that served as material.

V was shortened by 5 bases and J by 1 base, with 9 bases between the two germline ends. Germline V lookup: CDR1 MDHEN, CDR2 SYDVKM. The CDR3 runs to 15 residues. As handled by the study authors: Scientists estimated how many nucleated cells there were by amplifying reference gene primers. Some clones are missing from TCRdb's copy, which holds only in-frame ones; the method was immunoSEQ multiplex PCR. For V, J and clone size, that table is used; D and trimming come from the DNA. The sample lists under 170,000 clones, 84% seen once, with 2.2% in the top ten. The sequenced sample consisted of peripheral blood. This rearrangement joins TRBV28 to TRBJ2-6; D remains unclear. The receptor comes from a man in his 70s with acute or convalescent COVID-19. DNA for the CDR3: TGTGCCAGCAGTCAAGCCGTTTCTGGGGCCAACGTCCTGACTTTC. It is translated as CASSQAVSGANVLTF.